The rows below give T cell receptor beta chains drawn from one sample of a study of vaccination and CD4 T cells after COVID-19. Their antigen targets remain unknown. TCRdb reprocessed the PCR reads via MiXCR and lists one record per CDR3 protein. The table records some 16,000 distinct CDR3 sequences, 73% of them present only once. The sample consisted of CD4+ T cells from blood, cultured in vitro. Every receptor here comes from a human donor who had recovered from COVID-19. Both conserved end residues are part of each CDR3. The order of the fields is J gene, clone size, D gene, V gene, CDR3 DNA, CDR3 protein. D genes are given only for firm matches. A clone size is listed for some rows: how often the clone was seen (once, few, many), or a class if it is expanded.

TRBJ1-1 . . TRBV30 TGTGCCTGGAGTTTGAGGGCTGAAGCTTTCTTT CAWSLRAEAFF
TRBJ1-5 few . TRBV6-1 TGTGCCAGCAGTCAAACCCGCGGACAGTATAGCAATCAGCCCCAGCATTTT CASSQTRGQYSNQPQHF
TRBJ2-5 . TRBD2 TRBV2 TGTGCCAGCAGTGACGATGACGGGAGGAATGGCGAGACCCAGTACTTC CASSDDDGRNGETQYF
TRBJ1-2 . . TRBV24-1 TGTGCCACCAGTGATTCTGGGGGGTTGGGTGGCTACACCTTC CATSDSGGLGGYTF
TRBJ1-2 . . TRBV15 TGTGCCACCAGCAGAGACACCTATACAGAGCTTTATGGCTACACCTTC CATSRDTYTELYGYTF
TRBJ1-2 . . TRBV28 TGTGCCAGCAGATATCCGACAGGCCCCTACACCTTC CASRYPTGPYTF
TRBJ1-6 . . TRBV28 TGTGCCAGCAGTTCGGACATATCACCCCTCCACTTT CASSSDISPLHF
TRBJ2-4 . TRBD1 TRBV6-1 TGTGCCAGTGGGTTTGACAGGGGACCCGCCAAAAACATTCAGTACTTC CASGFDRGPAKNIQYF
TRBJ1-1 . . TRBV6-1 TGTGCCAGCAGTCCGGCCGAACTTATAGTATCTGAAGCTTTCTTT CASSPAELIVSEAFF
TRBJ2-5 . TRBD2 TRBV7-9 TGTGCCAGCAGCCCCAGGGAATTGGATTTAGCGGGAGGGCAGAAAGAGACCCAGTACTTC CASSPRELDLAGGQKETQYF